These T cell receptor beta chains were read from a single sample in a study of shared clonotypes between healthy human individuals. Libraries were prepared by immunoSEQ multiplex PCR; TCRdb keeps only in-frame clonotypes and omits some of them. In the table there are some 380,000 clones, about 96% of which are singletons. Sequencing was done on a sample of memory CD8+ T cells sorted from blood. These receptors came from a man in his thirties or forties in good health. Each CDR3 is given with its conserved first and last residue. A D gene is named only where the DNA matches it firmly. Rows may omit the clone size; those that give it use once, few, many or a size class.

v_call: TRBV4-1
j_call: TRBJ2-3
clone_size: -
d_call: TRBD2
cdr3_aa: CASSQTGTSGRLLGTDTQYF
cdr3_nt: TGCGCCAGCAGCCAAACCGGGACTAGCGGGAGGCTTTTAGGTACAGATACGCAGTATTTT

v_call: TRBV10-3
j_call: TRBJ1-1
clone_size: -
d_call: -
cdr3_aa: CAISESRGKGRTEAFF
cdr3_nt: TGTGCCATCAGTGAGTCGAGAGGTAAGGGGAGGACTGAAGCTTTCTTT

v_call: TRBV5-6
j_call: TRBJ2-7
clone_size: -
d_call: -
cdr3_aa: CASSSGRGGSYEQYF
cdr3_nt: TGTGCCAGCAGCTCCGGCAGGGGGGGCTCCTACGAGCAGTACTTC

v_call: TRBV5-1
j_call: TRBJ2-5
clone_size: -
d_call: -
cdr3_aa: CASSLDSGAETQYF
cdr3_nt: TGCGCCAGCAGCTTGGATTCAGGGGCAGAGACCCAGTACTTC

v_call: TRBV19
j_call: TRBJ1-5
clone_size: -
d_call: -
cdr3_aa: CASSIIDRYQPQHF
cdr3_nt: TGTGCCAGTAGTATTATCGACAGGTATCAGCCCCAGCATTTT

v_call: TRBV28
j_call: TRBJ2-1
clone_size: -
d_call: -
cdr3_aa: CASSEPWGASSYNEQFF
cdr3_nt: TGTGCCAGCAGTGAGCCGTGGGGAGCCAGCTCCTACAATGAGCAGTTCTTC

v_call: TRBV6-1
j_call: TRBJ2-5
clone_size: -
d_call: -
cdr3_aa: CASSETYRWGTQYF
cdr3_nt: TGTGCCAGCAGTGAGACTTACCGTTGGGGGACCCAGTACTTC

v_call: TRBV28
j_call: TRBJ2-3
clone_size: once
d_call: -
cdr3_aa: CASSLSGETDTQYF
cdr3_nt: TGTGCCAGCAGTTTATCGGGAGAGACAGATACGCAGTATTTT

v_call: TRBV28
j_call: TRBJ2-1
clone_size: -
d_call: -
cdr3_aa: CASRRQPLYNEQFF
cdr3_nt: TGTGCCAGCAGGCGACAGCCCCTATACAATGAGCAGTTCTTC

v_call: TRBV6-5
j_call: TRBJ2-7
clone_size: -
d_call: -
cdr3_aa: CASSYQGQTYYEQYF
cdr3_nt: TGTGCCAGCAGTTACCAGGGACAAACCTATTACGAGCAGTACTTC

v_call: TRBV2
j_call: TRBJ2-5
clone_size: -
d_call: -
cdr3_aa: CASRDEGTQYF
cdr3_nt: TGTGCCAGCAGAGATGAAGGGACCCAGTACTTC

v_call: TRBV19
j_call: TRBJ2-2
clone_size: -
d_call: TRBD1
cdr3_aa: CASSPRDRVRVARSTGELFF
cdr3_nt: TGTGCCAGTAGTCCTCGGGACAGGGTAAGGGTGGCACGTTCGACCGGGGAGCTGTTTTTT

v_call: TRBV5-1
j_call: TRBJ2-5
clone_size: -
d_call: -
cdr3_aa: CASSLLVLGETQYF
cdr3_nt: TGCGCCAGCAGCTTGTTGGTCCTGGGGGAGACCCAGTACTTC

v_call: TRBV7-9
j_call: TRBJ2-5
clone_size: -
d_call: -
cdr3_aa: CASSLRGRGAETQYF
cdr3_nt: TGTGCCAGCAGCTTAAGGGGGCGCGGGGCAGAGACCCAGTACTTC

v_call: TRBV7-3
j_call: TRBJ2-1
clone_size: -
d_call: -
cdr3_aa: CASSLSGRKDNEQFF
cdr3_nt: TGTGCCAGCAGCTTAAGTGGGAGAAAGGACAATGAGCAGTTCTTC

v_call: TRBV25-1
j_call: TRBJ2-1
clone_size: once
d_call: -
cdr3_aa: CASSEVPTSRGDEQFF
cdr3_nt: TGTGCCAGCAGTGAAGTCCCGACCTCTAGAGGGGATGAGCAGTTCTTC

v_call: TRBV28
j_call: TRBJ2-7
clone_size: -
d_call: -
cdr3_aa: CASKGPKTLSYEQYF
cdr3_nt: TGTGCCAGCAAGGGCCCAAAGACCCTCTCCTACGAGCAGTACTTC

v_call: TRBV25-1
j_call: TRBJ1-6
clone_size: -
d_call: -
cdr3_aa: CASRTYNSPLHF
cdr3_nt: TGTGCCAGCAGGACATATAATTCACCCCTCCACTTT

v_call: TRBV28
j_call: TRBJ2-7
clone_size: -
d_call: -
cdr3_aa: CASSTGSSYEQYF
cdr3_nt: TGTGCCAGCAGCACCGGGAGCTCCTACGAGCAGTACTTC

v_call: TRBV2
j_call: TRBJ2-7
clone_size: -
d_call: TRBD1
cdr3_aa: CASRSRDSSYEQYF
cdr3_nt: TGTGCCAGCAGGTCTCGGGACAGCTCCTACGAGCAGTACTTC

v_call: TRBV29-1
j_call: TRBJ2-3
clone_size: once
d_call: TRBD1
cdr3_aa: CSARDRGTVRGRGDTQYF
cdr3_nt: TGCAGCGCCCGGGACAGGGGAACGGTTAGAGGCCGAGGAGATACGCAGTATTTT

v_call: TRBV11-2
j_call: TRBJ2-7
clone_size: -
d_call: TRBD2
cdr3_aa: CASSYQLAGGPAYEQYF
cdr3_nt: TGTGCCAGCAGCTACCAACTAGCGGGAGGTCCCGCCTACGAGCAGTACTTC

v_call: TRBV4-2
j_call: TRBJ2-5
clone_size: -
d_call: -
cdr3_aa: CASSQGWRDEVGETQYF
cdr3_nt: TGTGCCAGCAGCCAAGGATGGCGGGACGAGGTTGGGGAGACCCAGTACTTC

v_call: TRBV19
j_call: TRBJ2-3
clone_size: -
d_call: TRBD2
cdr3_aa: CASSIDVGGRNTQYF
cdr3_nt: TGTGCCAGTAGTATTGATGTGGGCGGGAGAAATACGCAGTATTTT

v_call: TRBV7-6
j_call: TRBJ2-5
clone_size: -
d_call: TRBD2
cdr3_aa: CASSWASGRVETQYF
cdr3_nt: TGTGCCAGCAGCTGGGCTAGCGGGAGGGTGGAGACCCAGTACTTC

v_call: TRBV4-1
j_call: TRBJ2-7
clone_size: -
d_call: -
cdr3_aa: CASSQESASYEQYF
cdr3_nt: TGCGCCAGCAGCCAAGAGAGTGCCTCCTACGAGCAGTACTTC

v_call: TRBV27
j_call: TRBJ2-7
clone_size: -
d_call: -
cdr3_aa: CASSPRTDSYEQYF
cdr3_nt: TGTGCCAGCAGCCCAAGGACGGACTCCTACGAGCAGTACTTC

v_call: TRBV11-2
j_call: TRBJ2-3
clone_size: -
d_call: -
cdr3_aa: CASSFSGLRTDTQYF
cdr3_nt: TGTGCCAGCAGCTTCTCGGGTCTTCGCACAGATACGCAGTATTTT

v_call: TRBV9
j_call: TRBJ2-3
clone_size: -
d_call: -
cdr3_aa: CASSVGGSTDTQYF
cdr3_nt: TGTGCCAGCAGCGTAGGTGGTAGCACAGATACGCAGTATTTT

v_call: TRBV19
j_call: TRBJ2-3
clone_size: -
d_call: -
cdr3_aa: CASSIDGSYTDTQYF
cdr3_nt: TGTGCCAGTAGTATAGACGGATCCTACACAGATACGCAGTATTTT

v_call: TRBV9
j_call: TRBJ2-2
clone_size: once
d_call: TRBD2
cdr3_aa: CASSLAGADTGELFF
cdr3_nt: TGTGCCAGCAGTTTAGCGGGAGCGGACACCGGGGAGCTGTTTTTT

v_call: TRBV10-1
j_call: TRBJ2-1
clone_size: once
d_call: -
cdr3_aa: CASSEGLGPGNEQFF
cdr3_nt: TGCGCCAGCAGTGAAGGCCTAGGGCCCGGGAATGAGCAGTTCTTC

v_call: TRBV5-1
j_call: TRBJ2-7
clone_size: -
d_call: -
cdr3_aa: CASSLVPEDEQYF
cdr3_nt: TGCGCCAGCAGCTTGGTGCCGGAAGACGAGCAGTACTTC

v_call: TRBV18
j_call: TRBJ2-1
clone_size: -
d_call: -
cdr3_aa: CASSPENAHEQFF
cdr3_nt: TGTGCCAGCTCACCGGAGAATGCCCATGAGCAGTTCTTC

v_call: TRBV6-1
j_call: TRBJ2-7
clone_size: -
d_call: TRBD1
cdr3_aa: CASSEAGDRYYEQYF
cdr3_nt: TGTGCCAGCAGTGAAGCGGGGGACAGGTACTACGAGCAGTACTTC

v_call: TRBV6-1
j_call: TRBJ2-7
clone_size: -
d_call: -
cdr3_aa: CASSEEPPGPYEQYF
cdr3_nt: TGTGCCAGCAGTGAAGAACCTCCGGGCCCTTACGAGCAGTACTTC

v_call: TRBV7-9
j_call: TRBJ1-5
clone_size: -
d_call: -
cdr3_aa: CASSFDRENQPQHF
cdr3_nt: TGTGCCAGCAGCTTTGATAGGGAGAATCAGCCCCAGCATTTT

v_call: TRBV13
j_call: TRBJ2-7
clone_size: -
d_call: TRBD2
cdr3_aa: CASSLGWGLGYEQYF
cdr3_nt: TGTGCCAGCAGCTTGGGATGGGGACTAGGCTACGAGCAGTACTTC

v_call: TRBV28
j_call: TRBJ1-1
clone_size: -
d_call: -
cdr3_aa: CASSRGGNTEAFF
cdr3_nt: TGTGCCAGCAGCAGGGGCGGGAACACTGAAGCTTTCTTT

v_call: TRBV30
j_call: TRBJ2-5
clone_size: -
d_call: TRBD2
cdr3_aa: CAWSVFPAKILAAQRDQYF
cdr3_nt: TGTGCCTGGAGTGTATTTCCGGCAAAAATTCTAGCGGCTCAAAGAGACCAGTACTTC

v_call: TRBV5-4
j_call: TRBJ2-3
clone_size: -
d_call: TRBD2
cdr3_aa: CASSFRLAGLQTDTQYF
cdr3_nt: TGTGCCAGCAGCTTCCGACTAGCGGGATTGCAGACAGATACGCAGTATTTT

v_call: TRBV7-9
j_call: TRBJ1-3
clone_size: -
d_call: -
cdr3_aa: CASRKAGTEGNTIYF
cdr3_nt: TGTGCCAGCAGAAAAGCAGGGACGGAGGGAAACACCATATATTTT

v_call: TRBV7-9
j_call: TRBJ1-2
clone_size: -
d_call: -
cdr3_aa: CASRQGNYGYTF
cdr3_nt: TGTGCCAGCAGACAGGGTAACTATGGCTACACCTTC

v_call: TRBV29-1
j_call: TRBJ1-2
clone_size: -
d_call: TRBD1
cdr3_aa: CSVEGQGYGYTF
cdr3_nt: TGCAGCGTTGAAGGACAGGGCTATGGCTACACCTTC

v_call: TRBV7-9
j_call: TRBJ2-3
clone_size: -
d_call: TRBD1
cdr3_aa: CASSLSPGQGYMIPDTQYF
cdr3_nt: TGTGCCAGCAGCTTATCACCGGGACAGGGGTATATGATCCCAGATACGCAGTATTTT

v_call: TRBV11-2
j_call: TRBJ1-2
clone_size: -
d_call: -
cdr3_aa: CASSPRWVGGGYTF
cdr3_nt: TGTGCCAGCAGCCCTCGGTGGGTCGGTGGTGGCTACACCTTC

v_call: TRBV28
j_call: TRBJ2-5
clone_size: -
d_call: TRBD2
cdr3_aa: CASVPGLAGEVSGETQYF
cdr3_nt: TGTGCCAGCGTACCGGGACTAGCGGGAGAGGTTTCGGGGGAGACCCAGTACTTC

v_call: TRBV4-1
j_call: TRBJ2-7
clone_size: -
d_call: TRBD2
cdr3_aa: CASSQAGGGEQYF
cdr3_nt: TGCGCCAGCAGCCAGGCGGGAGGAGGGGAGCAGTACTTC

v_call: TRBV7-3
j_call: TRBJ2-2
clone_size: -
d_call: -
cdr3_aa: CASSLTGTNTGELFF
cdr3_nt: TGTGCCAGCAGCTTAACTGGGACTAACACCGGGGAGCTGTTTTTT

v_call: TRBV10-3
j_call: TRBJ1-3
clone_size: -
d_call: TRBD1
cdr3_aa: CAISVQGASSGNTIYF
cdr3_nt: TGTGCCATCAGTGTACAGGGGGCTAGCTCTGGAAACACCATATATTTT

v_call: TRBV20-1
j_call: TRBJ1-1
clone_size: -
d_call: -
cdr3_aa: CSAREEAFF
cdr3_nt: TGCAGTGCTAGGGAGGAAGCTTTCTTT

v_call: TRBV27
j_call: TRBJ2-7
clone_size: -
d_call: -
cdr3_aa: CASSLKRATYEQYF
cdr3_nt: TGTGCCAGCAGTTTGAAGCGGGCAACCTACGAGCAGTACTTC

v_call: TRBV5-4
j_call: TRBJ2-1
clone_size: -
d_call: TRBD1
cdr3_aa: CASSLIGQGSEQFF
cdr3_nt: TGTGCCAGCAGCTTGATTGGACAGGGAAGTGAGCAGTTCTTC

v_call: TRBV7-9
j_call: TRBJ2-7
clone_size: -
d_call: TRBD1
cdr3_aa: CAVGPGTGNLLLSYEQYF
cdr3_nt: TGTGCCGTCGGTCCCGGGACAGGGAACCTACTTTTATCCTACGAGCAGTACTTC

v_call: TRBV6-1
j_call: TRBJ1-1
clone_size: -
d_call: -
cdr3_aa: CASSETGRWRAFF
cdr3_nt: TGTGCCAGCAGTGAAACGGGGAGGTGGCGAGCTTTCTTT

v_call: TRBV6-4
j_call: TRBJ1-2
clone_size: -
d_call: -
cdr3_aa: CASSEGAGYGYTF
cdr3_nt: TGTGCCAGCAGTGAGGGAGCGGGATATGGCTACACCTTC

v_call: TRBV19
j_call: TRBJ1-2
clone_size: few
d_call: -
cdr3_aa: CASSTGRLGAYGYTF
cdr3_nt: TGTGCCAGTAGTACCGGACGGCTAGGGGCCTATGGCTACACCTTC

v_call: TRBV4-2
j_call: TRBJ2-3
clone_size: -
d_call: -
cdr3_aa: CASSPKMGDTQYF
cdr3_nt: TGTGCCAGCAGCCCCAAGATGGGAGATACGCAGTATTTT

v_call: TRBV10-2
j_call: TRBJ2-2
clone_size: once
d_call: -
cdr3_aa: CASSESRPGLHGELFF
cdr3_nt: TGCGCCAGCAGTGAGTCGAGGCCAGGGTTGCACGGGGAGCTGTTTTTT

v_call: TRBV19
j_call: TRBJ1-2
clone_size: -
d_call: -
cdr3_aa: CASSIQGPYGYTF
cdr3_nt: TGTGCCAGTAGTATACAGGGACCTTATGGCTACACCTTC